This is a list of T cell receptor beta chains from one sample in a study of breast tumors, draining lymph nodes, adjacent tissues. TCRdb recomputed calls from the multiplex PCR reads with MiXCR, one row per CDR3 protein. The table lists under 85,000 distinct CDR3 sequences, roughly 19% of them singletons. The specimen was axillary lymph node tissue. These receptors all come from a female donor with breast cancer. Some clones in this sample may be carry-over from other donors' samples. Both conserved end residues are part of each CDR3. Fields, in order: V gene, J gene, D gene, clone size, CDR3 DNA, CDR3 protein. A D gene is named only where the DNA matches it firmly. Size is omitted from some rows. Given values are once, few, many or a class for expanded clones.

TRBV4-2,TRBJ2-6,.,many,TGTGCCAGCAGCCTCAAGGGCACAGGTCTGGGGGCCAACGTCCTGACTTTC,CASSLKGTGLGANVLTF
TRBV5-1,TRBJ2-3,TRBD1,many,TGCGCCAGCACCCCGGGACAGGGGGCTGCAGATACGCAGTATTTT,CASTPGQGAADTQYF
TRBV2,TRBJ2-3,.,many,TGTGCCAGCAGAGCCGGGACGGTTAGCACAGATACGCAGTATTTT,CASRAGTVSTDTQYF
TRBV7-2,TRBJ2-1,TRBD2,many,TGTGCCAGCAGCCTACTAGCGGGAGGACGCAATGAGCAGTTCTTC,CASSLLAGGRNEQFF
TRBV10-3,TRBJ2-1,TRBD2,.,TGCGCCATCAGTGGGGGGACTAGCGGACCGCACAATGAGCCGCTCTTC,CAISGGTSGPHNEPLF
TRBV28,TRBJ2-2,.,few,TGTGCCAGCAGGACAAGGACAACCGGGGAGCTGTTTTTT,CASRTRTTGELFF
TRBV4-1,TRBJ1-2,.,many,TGCGCCAGCAGCCAGGAACGGGGGGCTACTTATGGCTACACCTTC,CASSQERGATYGYTF
TRBV20-1,TRBJ2-1,.,many,TGCAGTGCTAGAGGGGGGGGGCTAGTGCAGTTCTTC,CSARGGGLVQFF
TRBV6-1,TRBJ1-2,.,many,TGTGCCAGCAGTTACAAAGGACAGAACTATGGCTACACCTTC,CASSYKGQNYGYTF
TRBV20-1,TRBJ2-2,.,many,TGCAGTGCTAGAGATGAGGAGCTCTCCGACACCGGGGAGCTGTTTTTT,CSARDEELSDTGELFF
TRBV5-5,TRBJ2-2,TRBD2,many,TGTGCCAGCAGCTTGTCGAGCGGGAGGTTAGACACCGGGGAGCTGTTTTTT,CASSLSSGRLDTGELFF
TRBV27,TRBJ2-3,.,few,TGTGCCAGCAGCCCTGAGGTGGACTCGACCTCAGCAGATACGCAGTATTTT,CASSPEVDSTSADTQYF
TRBV18,TRBJ2-3,.,.,TGTGCCAGCTCACCCGCAGATACGCAGTATTTT,CASSPADTQYF
TRBV9,TRBJ1-6,.,many,TGTGCCAGCAGCGTAGAGGGGAGCTCCTATAATTCACCCCTCCACTTT,CASSVEGSSYNSPLHF
TRBV5-1,TRBJ2-2,.,many,TGCGCCAGCAGCTTGGCTTGGGGGATAGCCGGGGAGCTGTTTTTT,CASSLAWGIAGELFF
TRBV19,TRBJ2-7,TRBD2,many,TGTGCCAGCGGAAGGACTAGCTTCCACGAGCAGTACTTC,CASGRTSFHEQYF
TRBV10-3,TRBJ1-1,.,few,TGTGCCACCGGGGAACGAACAACTGAAGCTTTCTTT,CATGERTTEAFF
TRBV4-1,TRBJ2-1,.,many,TGCGCCAGCAGCCAAAAGGACTCTAGCTACAATGAGCAGTTCTTC,CASSQKDSSYNEQFF
TRBV13,TRBJ2-3,TRBD2,.,TGTGCCAGCAGCTTAGCCGCCTCATGGACTAGAGCCGGCACAGATACGCAGTATTTT,CASSLAASWTRAGTDTQYF
TRBV10-3,TRBJ1-5,.,many,TGTGCCATCAGAAAAGGGGGGGATCAGCCCCAGCATTTT,CAIRKGGDQPQHF
TRBV15,TRBJ2-1,.,many,TGTGCCACCAGTTGGGAGGGGGCAGCGTTATCGGGCAATGAGCAGTTCTTC,CATSWEGAALSGNEQFF
TRBV11-2,TRBJ1-2,.,many,TGTGCCAGCAGCCCACAACTTAACTATGGCTACACCTTC,CASSPQLNYGYTF
TRBV6-2/TRBV6-3,TRBJ1-1,TRBD1,.,TGTGCCAGCAGTCCCAACAGGGGGGGACCCACTGAAGCTTTCTTT,CASSPNRGGPTEAFF
TRBV24-1,TRBJ2-3,TRBD1,many,TGTGCCACCAGTGATCCCTACCGGGACAGGGTCGGAGATACGCAGTATTTT,CATSDPYRDRVGDTQYF